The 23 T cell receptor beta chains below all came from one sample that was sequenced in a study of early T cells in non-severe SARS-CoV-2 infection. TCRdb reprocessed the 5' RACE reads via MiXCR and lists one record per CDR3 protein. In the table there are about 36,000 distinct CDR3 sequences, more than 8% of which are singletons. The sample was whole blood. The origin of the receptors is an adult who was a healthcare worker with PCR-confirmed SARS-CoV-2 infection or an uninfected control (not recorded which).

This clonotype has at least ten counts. The CDR3 nucleotides read TGTGCCAGCAGCTTCATCTCCGGGAGCCAGATCACAGATACGCAGTATTTT. As protein: CASSFISGSQITDTQYF. The chain carries TRBV7-8 and TRBJ2-3; maybe TRBD2 (6 bases). The germline gives CDR1 SGHVS, CDR2 FQNEAQ. The ends were cut back, 3 bases at V and 2 bases at J, with 18 bases in the middle. CDR3 length: 17 amino acids.

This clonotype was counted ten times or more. In nucleotides, the CDR3 is TGTGCCAGCACCGCCCCTTCGGGTAGCGGGGGAGGCACAGATACGCAGTATTTT. It translates to CASTAPSGSGGGTDTQYF. The chain recombines TRBV28 with TRBJ2-3; 9 bases are shared with TRBD2. The germline V gene has CDR1 MDHEN and CDR2 SYDVKM. V lost 7 bases, J lost 1 base, and 15 bases stayed unmatched. The CDR3 totals 18 residues.

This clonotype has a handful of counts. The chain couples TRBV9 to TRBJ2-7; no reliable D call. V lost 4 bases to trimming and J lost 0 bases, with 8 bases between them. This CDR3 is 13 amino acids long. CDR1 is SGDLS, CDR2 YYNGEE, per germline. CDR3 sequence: CASSSSLSYEQYF. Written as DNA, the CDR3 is TGTGCCAGCAGCAGCAGCCTCTCCTACGAGCAGTACTTC.

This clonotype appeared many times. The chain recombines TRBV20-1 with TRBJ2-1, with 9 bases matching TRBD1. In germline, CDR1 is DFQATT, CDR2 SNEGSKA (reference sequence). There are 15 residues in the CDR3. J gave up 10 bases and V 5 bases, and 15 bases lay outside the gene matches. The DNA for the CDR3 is TGCAGTGCTGCGCTCCGGGACAGGGCGATATGGGAGCAGTTCTTC. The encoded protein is CSAALRDRAIWEQFF.

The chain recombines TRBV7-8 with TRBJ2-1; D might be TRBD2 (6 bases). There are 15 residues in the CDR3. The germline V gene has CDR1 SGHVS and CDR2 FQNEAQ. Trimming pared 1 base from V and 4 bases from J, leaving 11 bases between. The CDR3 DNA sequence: TGTGCCAGCAGCTTAGAACTAGCCATATACAATGAGCAGTTCTTC. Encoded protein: CASSLELAIYNEQFF.

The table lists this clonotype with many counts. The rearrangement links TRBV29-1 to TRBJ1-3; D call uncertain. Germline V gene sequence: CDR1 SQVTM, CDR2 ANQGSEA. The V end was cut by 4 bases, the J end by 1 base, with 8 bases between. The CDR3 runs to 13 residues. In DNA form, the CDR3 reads TGCAGCGTTGTAGGTGGGTCTGGAAACACCATATATTTT. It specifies CSVVGGSGNTIYF.

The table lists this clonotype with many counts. This CDR3 is CSARALRGNYGYTF. The CDR3 region has the DNA TGCAGTGCTAGAGCCCTAAGGGGGAACTATGGCTACACCTTC. The V gene is TRBV20-1, the J gene TRBJ1-2; D is possibly TRBD1 (6 bases). Trimming left V 1 base short and J 2 bases short, with 11 bases between. CDR1 DFQATT and CDR2 SNEGSKA come from the germline V gene (reference sequence). The CDR3 runs 14 residues.

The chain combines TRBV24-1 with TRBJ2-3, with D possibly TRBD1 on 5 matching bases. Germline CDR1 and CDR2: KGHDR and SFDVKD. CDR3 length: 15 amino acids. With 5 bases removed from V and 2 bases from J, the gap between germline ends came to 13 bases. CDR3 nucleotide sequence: TGTGCCACCAGTGCCGGGCCAGGGCCCACAGATACGCAGTATTTT. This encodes CATSAGPGPTDTQYF.

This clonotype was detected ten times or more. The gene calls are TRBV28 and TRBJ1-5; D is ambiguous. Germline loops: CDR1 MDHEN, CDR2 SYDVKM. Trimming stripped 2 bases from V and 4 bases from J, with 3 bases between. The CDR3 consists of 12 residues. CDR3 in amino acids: CASSLANQPQHF. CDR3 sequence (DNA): TGTGCCAGCAGTTTAGCGAATCAGCCCCAGCATTTT. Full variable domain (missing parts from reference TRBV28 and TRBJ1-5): DVKVTQSSRYLVKRTGEKVFLECVQDMDHENMFWYRQDPGLGLRLIYFSYDVKMKEKGDIPEGYSVSREKKERFSLILESASTNQTSMYLCASSLANQPQHFGDGTRLSIL.

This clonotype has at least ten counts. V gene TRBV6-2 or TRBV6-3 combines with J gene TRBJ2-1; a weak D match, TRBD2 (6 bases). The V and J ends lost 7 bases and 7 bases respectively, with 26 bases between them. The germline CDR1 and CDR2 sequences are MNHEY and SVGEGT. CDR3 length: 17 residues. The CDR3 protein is CASKVGMRRGKENEQFF. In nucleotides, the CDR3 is TGTGCCAGCAAGGTGGGAATGAGGCGGGGCAAGGAGAATGAGCAGTTCTTC.

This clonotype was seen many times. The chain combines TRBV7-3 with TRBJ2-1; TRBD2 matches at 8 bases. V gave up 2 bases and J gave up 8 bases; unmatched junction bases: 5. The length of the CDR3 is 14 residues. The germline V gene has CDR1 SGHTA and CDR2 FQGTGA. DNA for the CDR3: TGTGCCAGCAGCTTAGCGGGGGGCCGGTATGAGCAGTTCTTC. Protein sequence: CASSLAGGRYEQFF.

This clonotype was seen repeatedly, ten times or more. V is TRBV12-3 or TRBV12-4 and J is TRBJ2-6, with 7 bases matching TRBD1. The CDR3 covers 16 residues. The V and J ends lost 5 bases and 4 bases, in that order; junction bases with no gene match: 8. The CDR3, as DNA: TGTGCCAGCAGTCCCTCGACAGGGTCGGGGGCCAACGTCCTGACTTTC. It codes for CASSPSTGSGANVLTF.

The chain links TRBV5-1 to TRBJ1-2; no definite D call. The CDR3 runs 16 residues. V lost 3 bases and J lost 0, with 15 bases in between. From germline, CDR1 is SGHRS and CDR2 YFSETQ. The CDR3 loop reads CASSYSPTGTNYGYTF. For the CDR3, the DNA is TGCGCCAGCAGCTATTCTCCGACTGGGACTAACTATGGCTACACCTTC.

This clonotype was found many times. CDR3 region: CASSLPRADEKLFF. As DNA, the CDR3 is TGTGCCAGCAGCTTGCCCAGGGCCGATGAAAAACTGTTTTTT. The chain combines TRBV7-9 with TRBJ1-4; the D gene is possibly TRBD1 (5 bases). V was pared by 3 bases and J by 6 bases, with 11 bases between. CDR3 length: 14 amino acids. Germline loops: CDR1 SEHNR, CDR2 FQNEAQ (reference sequence).

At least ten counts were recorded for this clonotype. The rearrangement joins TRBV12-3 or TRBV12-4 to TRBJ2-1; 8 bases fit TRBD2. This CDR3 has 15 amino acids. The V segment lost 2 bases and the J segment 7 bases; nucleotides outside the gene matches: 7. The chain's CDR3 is CASSLRGGGINEQFF. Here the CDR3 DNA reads TGTGCCAGCAGTTTAAGAGGCGGGGGGATTAATGAGCAGTTCTTC.

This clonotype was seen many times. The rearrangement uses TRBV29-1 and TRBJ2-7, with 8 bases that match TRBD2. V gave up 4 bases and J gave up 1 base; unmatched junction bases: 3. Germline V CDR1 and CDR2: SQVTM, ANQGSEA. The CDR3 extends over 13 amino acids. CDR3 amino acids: CSVVERGSYEQYF. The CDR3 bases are TGCAGCGTTGTAGAGCGGGGGTCCTACGAGCAGTACTTC.

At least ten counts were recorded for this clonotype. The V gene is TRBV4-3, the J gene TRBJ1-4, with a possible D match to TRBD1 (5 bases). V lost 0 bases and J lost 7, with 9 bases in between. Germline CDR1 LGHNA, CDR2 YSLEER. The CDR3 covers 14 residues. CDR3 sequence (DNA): TGCGCCAGCAGCCAAGATGAGGGGAGTGAAAAACTGTTTTTT. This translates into CASSQDEGSEKLFF.

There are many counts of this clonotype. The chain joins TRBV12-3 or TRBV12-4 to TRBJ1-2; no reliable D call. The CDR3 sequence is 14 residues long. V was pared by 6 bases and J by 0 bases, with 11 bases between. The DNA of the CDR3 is TGTGCCAGCAGGAGCGACATTACTAACTATGGCTACACCTTC. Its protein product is CASRSDITNYGYTF.

Here the CDR3 DNA reads TGTGCCAGCAGTTCGGGACTACCACTGGGTAATGAGCAGTTCTTC. Residues: CASSSGLPLGNEQFF. The chain uses TRBV6-5 and TRBJ2-1, with TRBD2 identical over 7 bases. CDR1 and CDR2 from the germline V gene are MNHEY and SVGAGI. The CDR3 loop spans 15 amino acids. V shed 4 bases and J 7 bases; nucleotides not matched to a gene: 10.

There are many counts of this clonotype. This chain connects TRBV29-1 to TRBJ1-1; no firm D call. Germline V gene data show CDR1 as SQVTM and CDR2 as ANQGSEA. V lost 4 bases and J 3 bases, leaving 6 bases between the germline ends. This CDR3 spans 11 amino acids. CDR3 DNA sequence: TGCAGCGTTGGCTCGGACACTGAAGCTTTCTTT. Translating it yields CSVGSDTEAFF. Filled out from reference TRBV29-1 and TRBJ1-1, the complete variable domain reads SAVISQKPSRDICQRGTSLTIQCQVDSQVTMMFWYRQQPGQSLTLIATANQGSEATYESGFVIDKFPISRPNLTFSTLTVSNMSPEDSSIYLCSVGSDTEAFFGQGTRLTVV.

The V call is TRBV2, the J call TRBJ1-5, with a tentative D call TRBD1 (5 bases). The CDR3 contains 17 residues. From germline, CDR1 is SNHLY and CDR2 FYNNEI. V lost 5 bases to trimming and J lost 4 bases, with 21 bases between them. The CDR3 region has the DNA TGTGCCAGCAGTTCGGACATCCATTACGAGGCTAATCAGCCCCAGCATTTT. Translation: CASSSDIHYEANQPQHF. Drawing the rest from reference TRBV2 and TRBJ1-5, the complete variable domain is EPEVTQTPSHQVTQMGQEVILRCVPISNHLYFYWYRQILGQKVEFLVSFYNNEISEKSEIFDDQFSVERPDGSNFTLKIRSTKLEDSAMYFCASSSDIHYEANQPQHFGDGTRLSIL.

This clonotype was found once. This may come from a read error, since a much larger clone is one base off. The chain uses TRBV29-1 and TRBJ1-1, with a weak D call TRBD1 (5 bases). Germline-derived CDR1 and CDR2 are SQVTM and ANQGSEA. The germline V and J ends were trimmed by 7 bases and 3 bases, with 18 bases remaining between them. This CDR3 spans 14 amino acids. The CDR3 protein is CSGTSEGEYTEAFF. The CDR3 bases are TGCAGCGGGACATCAGAGGGCGAGTACACTGAAGCTTTCTTT.

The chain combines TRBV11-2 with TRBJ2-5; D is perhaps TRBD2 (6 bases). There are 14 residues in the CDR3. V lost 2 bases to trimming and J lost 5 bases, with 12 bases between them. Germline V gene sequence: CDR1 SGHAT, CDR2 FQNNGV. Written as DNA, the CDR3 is TGTGCCAGCAGCTTAACTAGCTCGGGGGAGACCCAGTACTTC. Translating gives CASSLTSSGETQYF.